This T cell receptor (beta chain) was sequenced in a study of shared clonotypes between healthy human individuals. Looking at the study overall: The study used three CD4 naive, three CD4 memory, two CD8 naive and one CD8 memory plate per donor.

The study's findings and limits: With a handful of donors compared, about 5.2% of naive CD4 clonotypes were shared.

Turning to this clone: Its antigen is currently unknown.

Original methodology: ImmunoSEQ sequences covered only the junction and lacked quality scores; filtering therefore differed. Here immunoSEQ multiplex PCR was the method, and the copy in TCRdb shows in-frame clones only, minus some. That table supplies the V and J calls and clone size; D and trimming were determined from the DNA. The sample comprises millions of clones, roughly 93% of which are singletons, and about 0.39% rests with the top ten. Sequencing was performed on naive CD4+ T cells from PBMCs. Noted subset: CD45RA+ positively selected. The sequence came from a man in his late teens or twenties in good health. Some clones in this sample may be carry-over from other donors' samples.

The CDR3 DNA sequence: TGTGCCAGCAGCTTAGTGGACACAGATACGCAGTATTTT. The encoded protein is CASSLVDTDTQYF. V usage is TRBV7-2 and J usage is TRBJ2-3; D uncertain. The CDR3 spans 13 residues. V lost 1 base and J lost 2, with 4 bases in between. CDR1 is SGHTA, CDR2 FQGNSA, per germline.